This T cell receptor (beta chain) was sequenced during a study of T-cell reconstitution after alpha-beta-depleted transplantation in children. Preparing the TCRbeta library involved the use of unique molecular identifiers. In TCRdb, the PCR reads were re-called with MiXCR into one record per CDR3 protein. This repertoire shows approximately 800,000 distinct CDR3 sequences, 16% found once; its top ten account for about 4.6%. CDR3 size: 15 residues. CDR1 SQVTM and CDR2 ANQGSEA come from the germline V gene. Note on this clonotype: Its antigen remains unknown.

Overall study results and limits: Newly produced T cells mostly accounted for T-cell counts and diversity one year post-transplant. Reportedly, only several hundred clones from non-depleted graft cells drove alpha-beta T-cell counts at about two months. Recipient T cells and thymic progenitors that survived were the source of the high TCRbeta diversity seen at day 60 in some patients.

The specimen comprised PBMCs, mostly from graft donor cells, sampled 360 days after TCRalphabeta/CD19-depleted stem cell transplant. The gene calls are TRBV29-1 and TRBJ2-1; D is possibly TRBD2 (7 bases). The receptor was derived from a male patient younger than 18 who had a stem cell transplant for acute lymphoblastic leukemia, so the T cells may come from the graft donor. This CDR3 is CSTRGGTLSYNEQFF. The CDR3 DNA sequence: TGCAGTACTAGGGGGGGGACACTTTCCTACAATGAGCAGTTCTTC.